Shown below are 24 T cell receptor beta chains from a single sample sequenced in a study of T cells in women clearing cervical HPV infection. Measured with immunoSEQ multiplex PCR; TCRdb has only the in-frame clones, and not every one. Its table records about 20,000 clones. The sequenced material came from blood buffy coat. All receptors come from a woman aged 18-70 years with a cervical HPV16 infection that either progressed to CIN3+ or cleared (not recorded which).

Remarks on this clone: The sequenced fragment ends 3 residues before the CDR3 boundary, so the rest is inferred from the germline J gene. This rearrangement joins TRBV19 to TRBJ1-4, with 9 nucleotides matching TRBD1. The V segment lost 7 bases and the J segment 8 bases; nucleotides outside the gene matches: 8. CDR1 and CDR2 (germline): LNHDA, SQIVND (reference sequence). The CDR3 length is 14 residues. The covered CDR3 bases are TGTGCCAGTAATGGGGACAGGGTAGACGAAAAA. Translation: CASNGDRVDEK. The complete CDR3 protein is CASNGDRVDEKLFF.

The CDR3 spells CASGLAQDRGGLGATGELFF. CDR3 DNA (partial): TGTGCTAGTGGTTTGGCCCAGGATAGAGGGGGACTAGGGGCCACCGGGGAG. This chain joins TRBV12-5 and TRBJ2-2, with TRBD2 matching over 8 bases. The DNA ends 3 residues before the CDR3 does, and the rest of the CDR3 is filled in from the germline J gene. The CDR3 has 20 amino acids. The germline V gene encodes CDR1 LGHNT and CDR2 FRNRAP. V trimming: 1 base; J trimming: 4 bases; junction bases outside the gene matches: 17.

With respect to this clone: The observed sequence ends 3 residues before the CDR3 terminus, with the missing tail filled in from the germline J gene. The J gene is TRBJ1-2, the V gene TRBV7-9; D remains unclear. This CDR3 contains 13 residues. V shed 1 base and J shed 4 bases, with 7 bases lying between them. CDR1 and CDR2 (germline): SEHNR, FQNEAQ (reference sequence). Incomplete CDR3 DNA: TGTGCCAGCAGCTTAGAGGCAGGCTATGGC. Translation gives CASSLEAGYG. The CDR3, in full, reads CASSLEAGYGYTF.

A remark on this clone: The CDR3 end falls 3 residues outside the read, so it is completed with the germline J gene. The chain links TRBV5-1 to TRBJ2-2; no definite D call. The CDR3 runs to 13 residues. Germline V gene data show CDR1 as SGHRS and CDR2 as YFSETQ. Trimming pared 0 bases from V and 4 bases from J, leaving 4 bases between. The sequenced CDR3 bases are TGCGCCAGCAGCTTGGCAGGCACCGGGGAG. Its protein is CASSLAGTGE. The entire CDR3 reads CASSLAGTGELFF.

Comments on this clone: The read gets to within 3 residues of the CDR3 end, and the germline J gene fills in the rest. This chain links TRBV6-1 with TRBJ1-5; D gene unclear. Between the trimmed V and J ends, which lost 3 bases and 1 base, there was a span of 10 bases. Germline CDR1 reads MNHNS; CDR2 reads SASEGT. This CDR3 comprises 15 residues. CDR3 in amino acids: CASSDEGLSNQPQHF. The sequenced CDR3 bases are TGTGCCAGCAGTGACGAGGGTCTCAGCAATCAGCCC.

Concerning this clone itself: One end of the junction fails to match germline, which may point to a read error. The read gets to within 3 residues of the CDR3 end, and the germline J gene fills in the rest. The chain carries TRBV4-2 and TRBJ2-1; 9 nucleotides agree with TRBD1. The germline CDR1 and CDR2 sequences are LGHNA and YNFKEQ. CDR3 size: 15 residues. The CDR3 loop is CASSQEGQGSNEQFF. The covered CDR3 bases are TGCGCCAGCAGCCAAGAGGGACAGGGAAGCAATGAG.

About this clone: Read coverage stops 3 residues before the CDR3 terminus; the germline J gene supplies the remainder. The V and J genes are TRBV12-3 or TRBV12-4 and TRBJ2-7; 9 bases agree with TRBD1. Germline trimming cut 1 base from V and 5 bases from J; bases unmatched to any gene: 6. The CDR3 sequence is 15 residues long. Incomplete CDR3 DNA: TGTGCCAGCAGTTTAGAGACAGGGGGATCGGACGAG. It specifies CASSLETGGSDE. The CDR3 in its entirety is CASSLETGGSDEQYF.

The CDR3 loop reads CASKGGDTYTF. The CDR3 bases that were read are TGTGCCAGTAAGGGAGGGGATACC. The rearrangement links TRBV19 to TRBJ1-2; possible D gene TRBD1, 5 bases. Sequencing ends 3 residues short of the CDR3 end; the germline J gene provides the rest. The CDR3 has 11 residues. CDR1 and CDR2 from the germline V gene are LNHDA and SQIVND (reference sequence). The whole variable domain, filled in from reference TRBV19 and TRBJ1-2, reads DGGITQSPKYLFRKEGQNVTLSCEQNLNHDAMYWYRQDPGQGLRLIYYSQIVNDFQKGDIAEGYSVSREKKESFPLTVTSAQKNPTAFYLCASKGGDTYTFGSGTRLTVV.

A word on this clone: Read sequence stops 3 residues before the CDR3 end, and the germline J gene provides the missing end. The J gene is TRBJ2-2, the V gene TRBV5-6; 11 bases match TRBD1. This CDR3 is built from 15 residues. The V and J ends lost 4 bases and 3 bases, in that order; junction bases with no gene match: 2. CDR1 and CDR2 (germline): SGHDT, YYEEEE. CDR3 region: CASSRDRGYTGELFF. The covered CDR3 bases are TGTGCCAGCAGCCGGGACAGGGGGTACACCGGGGAG. The variable domain in full, with the rest retrieved from reference TRBV5-6 and TRBJ2-2, is DAGVTQSPTHLIKTRGQQVTLRCSPKSGHDTVSWYQQALGQGPQFIFQYYEEEERQRGNFPDRFSGHQFPNYSSELNVNALLLGDSALYLCASSRDRGYTGELFFGEGSRLTVL.

As concerns this clone: The CDR3 end falls 3 residues outside the read, so it is completed with the germline J gene. This chain links TRBV15 with TRBJ1-5; 8 bases are a match to TRBD1. CDR1 and CDR2 from the germline V gene are LNHNV and YYDKDF (reference sequence). V lost 2 bases and J lost 7; bases outside the gene matches: 7. The CDR3 consists of 15 residues. The CDR3 protein is CATSRPGGAGQPQHF. CDR3 DNA, as far as it was read: TGTGCCACCAGCAGACCAGGGGGCGCGGGGCAGCCC.

As concerns this clone: The CDR3 is cut off 3 residues early in the read; its end comes from the germline J gene. The chain couples TRBV6-2 or TRBV6-3 to TRBJ1-5; 7 nucleotides line up with TRBD1. CDR1 MNHEY and CDR2 SVGEGT come from the germline V gene. V gave up 4 bases and J gave up 9 bases; unmatched junction bases: 6. This CDR3 contains 13 residues. The CDR3 is CASSWDSYGPQHF. Partial CDR3 DNA: TGTGCCAGCAGTTGGGACAGCTACGGGCCC.

A remark on this clone: The CDR3 end lies 3 residues beyond the end of the read and is filled in from the germline J gene. The chain employs TRBV19 and TRBJ1-5, with D perhaps matching TRBD1 (5 bases). The CDR3 has 16 amino acids. Germline CDR1 reads LNHDA; CDR2 reads SQIVND (reference sequence). V was trimmed by 4 bases and J by 5 bases, leaving 18 bases between them. CDR3 sequence reads: CASSSRERGYDQPQHF. CDR3 DNA (partial): TGTGCCAGTAGTAGTCGGGAAAGGGGCTATGATCAGCCC.

With respect to this clone: The CDR3 goes on 3 residues after the read ends, and that part is filled in from the germline J gene. The rearrangement uses TRBV6-2 or TRBV6-3 and TRBJ2-1, with 8 bases aligning to TRBD2. The CDR3 has 16 residues. J gave up 7 bases and V 6 bases, and 14 bases lay outside the gene matches. Germline assignment: CDR1 MNHEY and CDR2 SVGEGT. CDR3 DNA (partial): TGTGCCAGCAGGGGGGGAGCGGGAGTGACGGGAAATGAG. Its protein product is CASRGGAGVTGNE. The full CDR3 protein is CASRGGAGVTGNEQFF.

As for this clone: The CDR3 extends 3 residues past the end of the read, so its final part is completed from the germline J gene. The rearrangement joins TRBV12-3 or TRBV12-4 to TRBJ2-3; D unresolved. CDR3 length: 12 amino acids. The germline V and J ends were trimmed by 2 bases and 5 bases, with 5 bases remaining between them. CDR3 sequence reads: CASSLYLDTQYF. CDR3 DNA (partial): TGTGCCAGCAGTTTATATCTAGATACG.

Note on this clone: The sequenced fragment ends 3 residues before the CDR3 boundary, so the rest is inferred from the germline J gene. This chain links TRBV9 with TRBJ2-7; 7 bases are a match to TRBD1. V lost 4 bases, J lost 4 bases, and 11 bases stayed unmatched. The CDR3 runs 15 residues. Germline lookup yields CDR1 SGDLS and CDR2 YYNGEE. The DNA read from the CDR3 is TGTGCCAGCAGCCCCTCGTGGGACAGCCCTTACGAG. Translating gives CASSPSWDSPYE. The CDR3 reads in full as CASSPSWDSPYEQYF.

Turning to this clone: The read ends 3 residues shy of where the CDR3 ends; the end is completed using the germline J gene. The chain has TRBV28 and TRBJ2-4; maybe TRBD2 (5 bases). The CDR3 has 14 residues. Germline V gene data show CDR1 as MDHEN and CDR2 as SYDVKM. Trimming cost V 3 bases and J 3 bases, with 9 bases left between them. The part of the CDR3 DNA that was read is TGTGCCAGCAGTTTTACGGGGTTCAAAAACATT. Translating gives CASSFTGFKNI. The full CDR3 is CASSFTGFKNIQYF. Full variable domain (missing parts from reference TRBV28 and TRBJ2-4): DVKVTQSSRYLVKRTGEKVFLECVQDMDHENMFWYRQDPGLGLRLIYFSYDVKMKEKGDIPEGYSVSREKKERFSLILESASTNQTSMYLCASSFTGFKNIQYFGAGTRLSVL.

A note on this clone: Coverage ceases 3 residues before the CDR3 finishes, and the germline J gene fills in the end. This chain uses TRBV10-3 with TRBJ2-7, with TRBD1 identical over 8 bases. Germline CDR1 ENHRY, CDR2 SYGVKD. V lost 6 bases, J lost 1 base, and 8 bases stayed unmatched. This CDR3 region has 15 residues. This CDR3 is CAISVSGQASYEQYF. The sequenced part of the CDR3 DNA is TGTGCCATCAGCGTTTCGGGACAGGCTTCCTACGAG.

As concerns this clone: The read is 3 residues too short to cover the CDR3 end, so that end is filled in from the germline J gene. The chain carries TRBV20-1 and TRBJ2-7; a possible D gene is TRBD2 (5 bases). This CDR3 contains 16 residues. CDR1 and CDR2 (germline): DFQATT, SNEGSKA (reference sequence). Trimming stripped 5 bases from V and 0 bases from J, with 20 bases between. This CDR3 reads CSASGRTVALSYEQYF. The CDR3 bases that were read are TGCAGTGCTTCCGGACGGACTGTCGCTCTCTCCTACGAG.

To note about this clone: The CDR3 end lies 3 residues beyond the end of the read and is filled in from the germline J gene. This chain joins TRBV27 and TRBJ2-2, with 9 bases identical to TRBD2. The CDR3 sequence is 15 residues long. Germline V gene sequence: CDR1 MNHEY, CDR2 SMNVEV (reference sequence). The J segment lost 3 bases and the V segment lost 2 bases, leaving 1 base of the junction unmatched. CDR3 DNA (partial): TGTGCCAGCAGTTTAGGGACTAGCTACACCGGGGAG. Translating it yields CASSLGTSYTGE. The whole CDR3 is CASSLGTSYTGELFF.

With regard to this clone: The read gets to within 3 residues of the CDR3 end, and the germline J gene fills in the rest. The chain carries TRBV2 and TRBJ2-3; 7 positions agree with TRBD1. The CDR3 runs 16 residues. CDR1 is SNHLY and CDR2 is FYNNEI in the germline V gene. The CDR3 loop reads CASRADRVSSNQPQYF. The sequenced CDR3 bases are TGTGCCAGCAGAGCCGACAGGGTATCGAGCAATCAGCCG.

CDR3 loop: CASSLRPGLTYGYTF. The CDR3 bases that were read are TGCGCCAGCAGCTTGCGCCCAGGGCTCACCTATGGC. V is TRBV5-1 and J is TRBJ1-2; a possible D gene is TRBD1 (5 bases). The CDR3 extends 3 residues past the end of the read, so its final part is completed from the germline J gene. The V end was cut by 1 base, the J end by 4 bases, with 14 bases between. CDR3 length: 15 amino acids. The germline V gene has CDR1 SGHRS and CDR2 YFSETQ. The whole variable domain, remainder taken from reference TRBV5-1 and TRBJ1-2, is KAGVTQTPRYLIKTRGQQVTLSCSPISGHRSVSWYQQTPGQGLQFLFEYFSETQRNKGNFPGRFSGRQFSNSRSEMNVSTLELGDSALYLCASSLRPGLTYGYTFGSGTRLTVV.

Note on this clone: The read finishes 3 residues shy of the CDR3 end, and the germline J gene is used to complete it. This sequence joins TRBV2 and TRBJ1-1, with TRBD1 as a possible D gene (6 bases). The CDR3 spans 15 residues. Germline V gene data show CDR1 as SNHLY and CDR2 as FYNNEI. V was cut by 8 bases and J by 3 bases, with 19 bases left in between. CDR3 bases read: TGTGCCAGCCTGACAGGCCCGACGACGGACACTGAA. It yields the protein CASLTGPTTDTE. Given in full, the CDR3 is CASLTGPTTDTEAFF. The entire variable domain, with the rest obtained from reference TRBV2 and TRBJ1-1, is as follows: EPEVTQTPSHQVTQMGQEVILRCVPISNHLYFYWYRQILGQKVEFLVSFYNNEISEKSEIFDDQFSVERPDGSNFTLKIRSTKLEDSAMYFCASLTGPTTDTEAFFGQGTRLTVV.

In the case of this clone: The DNA ends 3 residues before the CDR3 does, and the rest of the CDR3 is filled in from the germline J gene. V is TRBV18 and J is TRBJ2-5; tentative D call: TRBD2 (6 bases). CDR3 length equals 14 residues. The V and J ends lost 2 bases and 2 bases respectively, with 9 bases between them. Germline V gene lookup returns CDR1 KGHSH and CDR2 LQKENI. The CDR3 spells CASSPWGDQETQYF. The sequenced part of the CDR3 DNA is TGTGCCAGCTCACCATGGGGGGATCAAGAGACC. Drawing the rest from reference TRBV18 and TRBJ2-5, the complete variable domain is NAGVMQNPRHLVRRRGQEARLRCSPMKGHSHVYWYRQLPEEGLKFMVYLQKENIIDESGMPKERFSAEFPKEGPSILRIQQVVRGDSAAYFCASSPWGDQETQYFGPGTRLLVL.

Comments on this clone: The sequence runs out 3 residues before the end of the CDR3; the remainder is reconstructed from the germline J gene. The rearrangement links TRBV2 to TRBJ1-5; 9 bases match TRBD1. The CDR3 runs to 15 residues. Germline V gene sequence: CDR1 SNHLY, CDR2 FYNNEI. The V and J ends lost 4 bases and 6 bases, in that order; junction bases with no gene match: 7. CDR3 in amino acids: CASSAGTGRSQPQHF. Incomplete CDR3 DNA: TGTGCCAGCAGTGCGGGGACAGGGCGATCTCAGCCC.